The 20 T cell receptor beta chains below were found in one sample sequenced in a study of CD8 T cells in Susac syndrome. With random hexamers, reverse transcription was performed on roughly 0.45 to 1 ug of RNA. TCRdb redid the calling of the immunoSEQ multiplex PCR reads with MiXCR, one entry per CDR3 protein. The sample contains 250,000 to 350,000 distinct CDR3 sequences, roughly 81% of which appear only once. The specimen was CD8+ T cells from PBMCs. The receptors were sampled from a human donor with multiple sclerosis.

The chain links TRBV6-5 to TRBJ2-1, with D perhaps being TRBD1 or TRBD2 (5 bases each). Germline V CDR1 and CDR2: MNHEY, SVGAGI. Deletions cut 2 bases from V and 5 bases from J, with 10 bases between. This CDR3 has 14 residues. DNA for the CDR3: TGTGCCAGCAGTTACGTGGGGGAAAACAATGAGCAGTTCTTC. Its translation: CASSYVGENNEQFF.

This chain connects TRBV11-1 to TRBJ2-7, with 10 nucleotides matching TRBD1. This CDR3 region has 14 residues. V trimming: 0 bases; J trimming: 6 bases; junction bases outside the gene matches: 2. Germline V gene lookup returns CDR1 SGHAT and CDR2 FQDESV (reference sequence). The CDR3 here is CASSLAGTGVEQYF. CDR3 nucleotide sequence: TGTGCCAGCAGCTTAGCTGGGACAGGGGTCGAGCAGTACTTC.

The chain is built from TRBV7-9 and TRBJ2-5, with D possibly being TRBD1 (6 bases). The CDR3 loop spans 15 amino acids. Trimming shortened V by 5 bases and J by 3 bases, and 16 bases separated the two germline ends. Germline loops: CDR1 SEHNR, CDR2 FQNEAQ (reference sequence). The CDR3 DNA is TGTGCCAGCAGCCCCACCGGACAGACAAAAGAGACCCAGTACTTC. Translating gives CASSPTGQTKETQYF. Complete variable domain (other parts from reference TRBV7-9 and TRBJ2-5): DTGVSQNPRHKITKRGQNVTFRCDPISEHNRLYWYRQTLGQGPEFLTYFQNEAQLEKSRLLSDRFSAERPKGSFSTLEIQRTEQGDSAMYLCASSPTGQTKETQYFGPGTRLLVL.

This chain uses TRBV9 with TRBJ2-3; 8 bases are shared with TRBD2. The CDR3 consists of 16 residues. Losses at the gene ends were 4 bases for V and 1 base for J; bases not matched to a gene: 8. CDR1 and CDR2 (germline): SGDLS, YYNGEE. The CDR3 bases are TGTGCCAGCAGCCCGTTTAGCGGGATTGGCACAGATACGCAGTATTTT. Protein sequence: CASSPFSGIGTDTQYF.

The chain couples TRBV4-1 to TRBJ2-1; the D is unclear. Deletions cut 4 bases from V and 6 bases from J, with 19 bases between. The CDR3 consists of 16 residues. The germline CDR1 and CDR2 sequences are MGHRA and YSYEKL. The DNA of the CDR3 is TGCGCCAGCAGCCTCCTGGGAAGGGTCTCGGGCAATGAGCAGTTCTTC. Protein sequence: CASSLLGRVSGNEQFF.

The rearrangement links TRBV30 to TRBJ2-5; 9 bases are a match to TRBD1. The length of the CDR3 is 13 residues. V was clipped by 3 bases and J by 5 bases; unmatched bases: 4. Germline CDR1 is GTSNPN and CDR2 is SVGIG (reference sequence). For the CDR3, the DNA is TGTGCCTGGAGGGGACAGGGTCGGGAGACCCAGTACTTC. It is translated as CAWRGQGRETQYF.

The chain links TRBV2 to TRBJ2-7; D might be TRBD2 (6 bases). Trimming pared 6 bases from V and 6 bases from J, leaving 18 bases between. The CDR3 spans 14 residues. Germline values: CDR1 SNHLY, CDR2 FYNNEI. The CDR3 DNA reads TGTGCCAGCAGCGCGGTAGCGGACCCCTTCGAGCAGTACTTC. Amino acids: CASSAVADPFEQYF.

This chain connects TRBV7-9 to TRBJ1-1; TRBD1 agrees at 7 bases. This CDR3 is 11 amino acids long. Germline CDR1 reads SEHNR; CDR2 reads FQNEAQ (reference sequence). After removal of 7 bases from V and 7 bases from J, the junction contained 3 bases not matched to a gene. The CDR3 spells CASKNRGEAFF. The CDR3 DNA reads TGTGCCAGCAAAAACAGGGGTGAAGCTTTCTTT. The variable domain in full, completed from reference TRBV7-9 and TRBJ1-1, reads DTGVSQNPRHKITKRGQNVTFRCDPISEHNRLYWYRQTLGQGPEFLTYFQNEAQLEKSRLLSDRFSAERPKGSFSTLEIQRTEQGDSAMYLCASKNRGEAFFGQGTRLTVV.

The chain is built from TRBV27 and TRBJ1-5, with 8 bases lining up with TRBD1. Germline assignment: CDR1 MNHEY and CDR2 SMNVEV (reference sequence). Losses at the gene ends were 0 bases for V and 6 bases for J; bases not matched to a gene: 7. The CDR3 runs 16 residues. The CDR3 coding sequence is TGTGCCAGCAGTTTATCAGCGGGGACAGGAGGTCAGCCCCAGCATTTT. This sequence encodes CASSLSAGTGGQPQHF.

This chain uses TRBV28 with TRBJ2-1, with a possible D match to TRBD1 (6 bases). The V and J ends lost 3 bases and 4 bases respectively, with 10 bases between them. The CDR3 runs 14 residues. Germline-derived CDR1 and CDR2 are MDHEN and SYDVKM. In DNA, the CDR3 is TGTGCCAGCAGTTTTCCGGGACATTACAATGAGCAGTTCTTC. Amino acids: CASSFPGHYNEQFF.

This rearrangement joins TRBV10-3 to TRBJ1-2, with D maybe TRBD1 (6 bases). Germline V gene data show CDR1 as ENHRY and CDR2 as SYGVKD. With 4 bases removed from V and 4 bases from J, the gap between germline ends came to 22 bases. The CDR3 sequence is 17 residues long. The CDR3 loop is CAISGAASPGTLYGYTF. The CDR3 DNA follows: TGTGCCATCAGTGGGGCCGCATCCCCAGGGACACTCTATGGCTACACCTTC.

This clonotype occurred a few times. The chain recombines TRBV28 with TRBJ1-1, with D hard to call. Germline CDR1 is MDHEN and CDR2 is SYDVKM. Trimming left V 3 bases short and J 3 bases short, with 5 bases between. The CDR3 totals 12 residues. The CDR3 protein is CASSFTDTEAFF. Written as DNA, the CDR3 is TGTGCCAGCAGTTTCACAGACACTGAAGCTTTCTTT.

The chain combines TRBV7-8 with TRBJ1-5; D possibly corresponds to TRBD1 (6 bases). V was clipped by 1 base and J by 6 bases, with 10 bases between them. The length of the CDR3 is 14 residues. In germline, CDR1 is SGHVS, CDR2 FQNEAQ. The CDR3 DNA follows: TGTGCCAGCAGCTTAGAGGGGACAATTCAGCCCCAGCATTTT. Its translation is CASSLEGTIQPQHF.

The chain is built from TRBV6-1 and TRBJ2-5; TRBD2 matches at 7 bases. Germline values: CDR1 MNHNS, CDR2 SASEGT. This CDR3 contains 15 residues. Trimming took 6 bases from V and 3 from J; bases not matched to a gene: 10. The CDR3 DNA reads as TGTGCCAGCAGCCTCTTACTAGCGACTAAAGAGACCCAGTACTTC. Its translation is CASSLLLATKETQYF.

V is TRBV9 and J is TRBJ2-1; weak D call: TRBD2 (6 bases). The V end was cut by 0 bases, the J end by 8 bases, with 15 bases between. This CDR3 is built from 15 residues. The germline CDR1 and CDR2 sequences are SGDLS and YYNGEE. CDR3 coding DNA: TGTGCCAGCAGCGTAGCTCCCCGGGGGATGGATGAGCAGTTCTTC. This encodes CASSVAPRGMDEQFF.

The chain links TRBV20-1 to TRBJ2-7; D gene ambiguous. The CDR3 runs to 12 residues. The germline V and J ends were trimmed by 3 bases and 5 bases, with 11 bases remaining between them. Looked up from germline, CDR1 is DFQATT and CDR2 is SNEGSKA (reference sequence). In DNA form, the CDR3 reads TGCAGTGCTAGGGCGCTCAAGGACGAGCAGTACTTC. It encodes CSARALKDEQYF.

This clonotype is a singleton in its sample. The chain is built from TRBV28 and TRBJ2-3, with 12 nucleotides matching TRBD2. V was clipped by 3 bases and J by 4 bases; unmatched bases: 11. From germline, CDR1 is MDHEN and CDR2 SYDVKM. The CDR3 totals 18 residues. Here the CDR3 DNA reads TGTGCCAGCAGTTTGATCCTAGCGGGAGGGGGAATCGCAGATACGCAGTATTTT. Translated: CASSLILAGGGIADTQYF.

The chain recombines TRBV6-4 with TRBJ2-3; TRBD2 is a possible D gene (5 bases). Germline CDR1 is MRHNA and CDR2 is SNTAGT. The V end was cut by 2 bases, the J end by 2 bases, with 8 bases between. This CDR3 spans 14 amino acids. CDR3 sequence reads: CASSDVGATDTQYF. The CDR3, as DNA: TGTGCCAGCAGTGACGTGGGAGCCACAGATACGCAGTATTTT.

This clonotype was seen only once. The chain has TRBV5-6 and TRBJ2-7, with TRBD1 as a possible D gene (6 bases). Trimming stripped 4 bases from V and 5 bases from J, with 13 bases between. The germline gives CDR1 SGHDT, CDR2 YYEEEE. This CDR3 comprises 13 residues. The DNA of the CDR3 is TGTGCCAGCAGCCCGCGCAACAGGGACGAGCAGTACTTC. As protein: CASSPRNRDEQYF.

The genes are TRBV27 and TRBJ1-2, with D possibly matching TRBD1 (6 bases). Trimming removed 3 bases from V and 3 bases from J, with 11 bases in between. CDR1 is MNHEY, CDR2 SMNVEV, per germline (reference sequence). The CDR3 extends over 14 amino acids. The DNA of the CDR3 is TGTGCCAGCAGTTTCGCTAGGGGGGACTATGGCTACACCTTC. It yields the protein CASSFARGDYGYTF.